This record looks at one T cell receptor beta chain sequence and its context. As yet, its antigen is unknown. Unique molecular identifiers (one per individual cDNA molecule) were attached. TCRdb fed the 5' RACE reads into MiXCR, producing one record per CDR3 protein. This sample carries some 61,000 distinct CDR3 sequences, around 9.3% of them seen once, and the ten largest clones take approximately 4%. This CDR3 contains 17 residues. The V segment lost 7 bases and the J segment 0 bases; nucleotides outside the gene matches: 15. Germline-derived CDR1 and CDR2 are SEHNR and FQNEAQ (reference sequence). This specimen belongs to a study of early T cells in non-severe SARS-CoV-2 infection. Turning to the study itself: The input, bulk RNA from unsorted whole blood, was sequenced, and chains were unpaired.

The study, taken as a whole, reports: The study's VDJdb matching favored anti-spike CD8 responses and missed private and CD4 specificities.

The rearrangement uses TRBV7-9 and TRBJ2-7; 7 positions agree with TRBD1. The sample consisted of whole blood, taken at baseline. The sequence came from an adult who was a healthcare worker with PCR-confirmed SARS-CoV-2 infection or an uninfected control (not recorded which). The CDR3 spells CASIPSLPGQISYEQYF. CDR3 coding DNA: TGTGCCAGCATCCCTAGTCTTCCGGGACAGATCTCCTACGAGCAGTACTTC. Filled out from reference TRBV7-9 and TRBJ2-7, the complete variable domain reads DTGVSQNPRHKITKRGQNVTFRCDPISEHNRLYWYRQTLGQGPEFLTYFQNEAQLEKSRLLSDRFSAERPKGSFSTLEIQRTEQGDSAMYLCASIPSLPGQISYEQYFGPGTRLTVT.